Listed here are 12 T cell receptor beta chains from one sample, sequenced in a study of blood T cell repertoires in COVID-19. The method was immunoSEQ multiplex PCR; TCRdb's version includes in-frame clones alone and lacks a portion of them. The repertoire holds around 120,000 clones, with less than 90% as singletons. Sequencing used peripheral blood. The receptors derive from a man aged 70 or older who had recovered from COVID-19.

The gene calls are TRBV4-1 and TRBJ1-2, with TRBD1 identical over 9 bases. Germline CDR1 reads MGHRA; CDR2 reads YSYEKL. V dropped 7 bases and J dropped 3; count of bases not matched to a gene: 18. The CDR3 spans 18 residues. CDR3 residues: CASTKRDREMGFDYGYTF. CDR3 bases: TGCGCCAGCACCAAGAGGGACAGGGAGATGGGTTTTGACTATGGCTACACCTTC.

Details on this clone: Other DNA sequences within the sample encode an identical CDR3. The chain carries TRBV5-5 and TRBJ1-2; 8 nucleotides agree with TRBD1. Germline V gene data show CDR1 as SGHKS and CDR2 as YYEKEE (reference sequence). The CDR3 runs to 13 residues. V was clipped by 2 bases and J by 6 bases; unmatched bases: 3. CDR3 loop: CASSLTGGNGYTF. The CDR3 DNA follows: TGTGCCAGCAGCTTAACAGGGGGTAATGGCTACACCTTC.

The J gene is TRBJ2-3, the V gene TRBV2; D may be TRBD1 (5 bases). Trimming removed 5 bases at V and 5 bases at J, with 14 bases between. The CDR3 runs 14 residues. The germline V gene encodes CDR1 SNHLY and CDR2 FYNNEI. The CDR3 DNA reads TGTGCCAGCAGTTCCCGACAGATAGGAGATACGCAGTATTTT. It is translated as CASSSRQIGDTQYF.

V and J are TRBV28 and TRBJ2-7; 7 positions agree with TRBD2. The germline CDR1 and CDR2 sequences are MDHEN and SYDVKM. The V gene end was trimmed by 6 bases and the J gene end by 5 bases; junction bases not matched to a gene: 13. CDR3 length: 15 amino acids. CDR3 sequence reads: CASSPGGTGSNEQYF. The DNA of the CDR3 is TGTGCCAGCAGCCCGGGGGGAACAGGCTCTAACGAGCAGTACTTC.

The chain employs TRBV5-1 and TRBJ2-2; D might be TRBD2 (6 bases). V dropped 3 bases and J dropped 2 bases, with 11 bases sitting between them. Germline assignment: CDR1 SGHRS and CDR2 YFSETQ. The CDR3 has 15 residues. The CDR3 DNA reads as TGCGCCAGCAGCTATACCGGGAGCAACACCGGGGAGCTGTTTTTT. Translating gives CASSYTGSNTGELFF. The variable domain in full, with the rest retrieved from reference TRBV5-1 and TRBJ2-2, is KAGVTQTPRYLIKTRGQQVTLSCSPISGHRSVSWYQQTPGQGLQFLFEYFSETQRNKGNFPGRFSGRQFSNSRSEMNVSTLELGDSALYLCASSYTGSNTGELFFGEGSRLTVL.

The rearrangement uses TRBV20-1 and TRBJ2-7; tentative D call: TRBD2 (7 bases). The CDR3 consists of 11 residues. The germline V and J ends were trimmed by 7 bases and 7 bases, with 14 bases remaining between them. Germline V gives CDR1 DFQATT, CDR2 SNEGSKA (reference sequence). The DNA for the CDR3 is TGCAGTGTCAGACGGGGGGCGGAGCAGTACTTC. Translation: CSVRRGAEQYF.

As DNA, the CDR3 is TGTGCTAGTGGTTCAGACAGGTGGGCCTACAATGAGCAGTTCTTC. Protein: CASGSDRWAYNEQFF. This rearrangement joins TRBV12-5 to TRBJ2-1; possible D gene TRBD1, 6 bases. The CDR3 consists of 15 residues. Germline V lookup: CDR1 LGHNT, CDR2 FRNRAP. Trimming stripped 4 bases from V and 2 bases from J, with 12 bases between.

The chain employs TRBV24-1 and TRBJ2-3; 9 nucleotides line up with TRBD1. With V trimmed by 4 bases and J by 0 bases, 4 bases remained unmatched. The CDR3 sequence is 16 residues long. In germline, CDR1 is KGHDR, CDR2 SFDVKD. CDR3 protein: CATSEFGTGSTDTQYF. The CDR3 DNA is TGTGCCACCAGTGAATTCGGGACAGGGAGCACAGATACGCAGTATTTT.

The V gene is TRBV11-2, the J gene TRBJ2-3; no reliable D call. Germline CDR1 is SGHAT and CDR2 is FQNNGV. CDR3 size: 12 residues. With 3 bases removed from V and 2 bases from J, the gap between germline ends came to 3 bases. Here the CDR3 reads CASSFNTDTQYF. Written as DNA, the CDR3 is TGTGCCAGCAGCTTCAACACAGATACGCAGTATTTT. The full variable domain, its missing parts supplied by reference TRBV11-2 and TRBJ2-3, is EAGVAQSPRYKIIEKRQSVAFWCNPISGHATLYWYQQILGQGPKLLIQFQNNGVVDDSQLPKDRFSAERLKGVDSTLKIQPAKLEDSAVYLCASSFNTDTQYFGPGTRLTVL.

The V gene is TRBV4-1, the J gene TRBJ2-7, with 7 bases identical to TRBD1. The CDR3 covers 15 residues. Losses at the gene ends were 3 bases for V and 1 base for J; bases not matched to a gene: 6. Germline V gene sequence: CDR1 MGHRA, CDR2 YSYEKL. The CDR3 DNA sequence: TGCGCCAGCAGCCATCGGGACAGCGGATCCTACGAGCAGTACTTC. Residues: CASSHRDSGSYEQYF.

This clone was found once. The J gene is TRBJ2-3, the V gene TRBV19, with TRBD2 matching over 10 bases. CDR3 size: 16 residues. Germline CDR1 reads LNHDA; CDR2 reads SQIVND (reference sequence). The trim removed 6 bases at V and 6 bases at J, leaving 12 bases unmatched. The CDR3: CASSSAAGGSPDTQYF. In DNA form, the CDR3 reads TGTGCCAGTAGCTCCGCAGCGGGGGGGTCCCCCGATACGCAGTATTTT.

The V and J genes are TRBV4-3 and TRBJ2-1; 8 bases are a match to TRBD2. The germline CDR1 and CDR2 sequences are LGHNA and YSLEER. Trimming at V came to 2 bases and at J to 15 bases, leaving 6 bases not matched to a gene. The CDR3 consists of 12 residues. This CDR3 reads CASSQYSGKLFF. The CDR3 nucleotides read TGCGCCAGCAGCCAATATAGCGGGAAACTGTTCTTC.